This T cell receptor (beta chain) appears in the sequencing data of a study of cytomegalovirus exposure and HLA in healthy donors. This PCR relied on a set of 60 Vbeta primers and 13 Jbeta primers. TCRdb's copy holds only in-frame clones and misses some; the assay was immunoSEQ multiplex PCR. This sample has roughly 89,000 clones, with around 84% found just once. There are 13 residues in the CDR3. The trim removed 8 bases at V and 6 bases at J, leaving 4 bases unmatched. Germline assignment: CDR1 MNHEY and CDR2 SVGAGI. The sequencing input was PBMCs. The genes are TRBV6-5 and TRBJ1-4; 9 bases align to TRBD1. The receptor comes from a man younger than 35 in good health and CMV-seronegative. The CDR3 protein is CASLGQGDEKLFF. In DNA, the CDR3 is TGTGCCAGCTTGGGACAGGGAGATGAAAAACTGTTTTTT.